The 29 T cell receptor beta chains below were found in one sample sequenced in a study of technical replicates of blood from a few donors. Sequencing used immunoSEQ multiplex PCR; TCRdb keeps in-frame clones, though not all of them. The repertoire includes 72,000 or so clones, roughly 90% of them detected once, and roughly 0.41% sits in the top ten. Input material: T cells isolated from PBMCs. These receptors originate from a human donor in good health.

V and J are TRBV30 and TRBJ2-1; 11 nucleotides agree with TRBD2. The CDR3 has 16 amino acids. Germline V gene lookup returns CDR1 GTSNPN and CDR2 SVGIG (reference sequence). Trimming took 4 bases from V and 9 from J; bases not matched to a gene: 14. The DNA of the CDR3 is TGTGCCTGGAAGCAAACCGGGACTAGCGGTTATTTTGAGCAGTTCTTC. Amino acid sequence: CAWKQTGTSGYFEQFF.

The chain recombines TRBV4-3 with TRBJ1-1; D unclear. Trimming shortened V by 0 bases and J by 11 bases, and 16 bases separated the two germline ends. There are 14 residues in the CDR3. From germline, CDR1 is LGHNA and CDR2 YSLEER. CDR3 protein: CASSQDLETKRAFF. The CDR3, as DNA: TGCGCCAGCAGCCAAGATTTAGAGACAAAAAGGGCTTTCTTT.

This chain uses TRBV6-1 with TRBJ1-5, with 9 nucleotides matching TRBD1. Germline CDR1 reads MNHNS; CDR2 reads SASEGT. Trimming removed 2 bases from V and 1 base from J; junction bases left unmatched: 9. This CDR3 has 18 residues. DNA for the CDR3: TGTGCCAGCAGTGAACTGGACAGGGGTATAGTAAGCAATCAGCCCCAGCATTTT. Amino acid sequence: CASSELDRGIVSNQPQHF.

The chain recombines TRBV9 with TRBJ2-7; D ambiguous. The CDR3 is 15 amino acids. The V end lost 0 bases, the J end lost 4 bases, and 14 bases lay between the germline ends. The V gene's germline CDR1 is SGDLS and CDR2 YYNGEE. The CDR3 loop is CASSVAGPSHYEQYF. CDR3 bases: TGTGCCAGCAGCGTAGCAGGTCCTTCCCATTACGAGCAGTACTTC.

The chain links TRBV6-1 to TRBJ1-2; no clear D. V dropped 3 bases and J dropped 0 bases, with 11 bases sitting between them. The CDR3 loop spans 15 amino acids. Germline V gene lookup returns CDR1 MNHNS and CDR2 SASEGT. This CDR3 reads CASSDGGYPNYGYTF. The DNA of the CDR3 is TGTGCCAGCAGTGATGGAGGGTATCCTAACTATGGCTACACCTTC.

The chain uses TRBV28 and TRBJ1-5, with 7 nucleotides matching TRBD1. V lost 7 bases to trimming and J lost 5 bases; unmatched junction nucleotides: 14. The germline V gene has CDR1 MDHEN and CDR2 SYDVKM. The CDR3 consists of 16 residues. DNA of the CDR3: TGTGCCAGCAAACCCCCCGAAGGGGGCGTTTATCAGCCCCAGCATTTT. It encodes CASKPPEGGVYQPQHF.

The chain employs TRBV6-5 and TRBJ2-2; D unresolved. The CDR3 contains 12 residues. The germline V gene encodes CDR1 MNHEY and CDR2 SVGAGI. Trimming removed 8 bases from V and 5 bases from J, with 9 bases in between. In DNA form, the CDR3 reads TGTGCCAGCGGCACTATGACCGGGGAGCTGTTTTTT. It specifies CASGTMTGELFF.

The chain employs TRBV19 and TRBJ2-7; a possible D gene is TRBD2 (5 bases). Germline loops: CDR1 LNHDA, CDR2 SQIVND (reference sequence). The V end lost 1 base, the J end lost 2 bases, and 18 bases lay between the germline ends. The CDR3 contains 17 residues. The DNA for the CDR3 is TGTGCCAGTAGTATAGCGCTAGTCGGGAATCCTGCCTACGAGCAGTACTTC. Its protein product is CASSIALVGNPAYEQYF.

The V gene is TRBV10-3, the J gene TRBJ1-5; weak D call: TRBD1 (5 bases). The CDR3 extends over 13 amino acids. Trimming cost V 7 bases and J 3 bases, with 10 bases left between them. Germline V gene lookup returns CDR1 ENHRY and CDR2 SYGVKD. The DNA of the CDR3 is TGTGCCATCAACAGGCGATACAATCAGCCCCAGCATTTT. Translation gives CAINRRYNQPQHF.

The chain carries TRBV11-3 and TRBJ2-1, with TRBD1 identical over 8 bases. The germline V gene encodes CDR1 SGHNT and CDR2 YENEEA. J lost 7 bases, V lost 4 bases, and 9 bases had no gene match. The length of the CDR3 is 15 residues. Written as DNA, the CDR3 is TGTGCCAGCAGCTCTTACGACAGGGGCGAAAATGAGCAGTTCTTC. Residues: CASSSYDRGENEQFF.

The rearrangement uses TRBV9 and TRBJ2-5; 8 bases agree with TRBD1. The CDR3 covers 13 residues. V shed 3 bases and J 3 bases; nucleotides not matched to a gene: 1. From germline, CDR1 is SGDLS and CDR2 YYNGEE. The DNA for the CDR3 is TGTGCCAGCAGCGAGGGACAGGAAGAGACCCAGTACTTC. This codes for CASSEGQEETQYF.

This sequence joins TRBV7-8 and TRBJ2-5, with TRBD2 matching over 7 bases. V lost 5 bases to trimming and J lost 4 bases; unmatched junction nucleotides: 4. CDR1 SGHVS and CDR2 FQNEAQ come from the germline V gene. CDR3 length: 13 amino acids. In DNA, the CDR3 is TGTGCCAGCAGCCCTCTAGCGGTAGAGACCCAGTACTTC. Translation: CASSPLAVETQYF.

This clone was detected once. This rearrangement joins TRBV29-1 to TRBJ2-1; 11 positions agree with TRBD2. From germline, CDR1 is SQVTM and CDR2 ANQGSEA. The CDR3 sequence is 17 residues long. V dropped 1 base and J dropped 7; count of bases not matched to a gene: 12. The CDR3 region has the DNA TGCAGCGTTGAAGTAGCGGGAGGGCCCTGGGGTATAAATGAGCAGTTCTTC. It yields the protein CSVEVAGGPWGINEQFF.

The CDR3 sequence is CASSDSRDRDYEQYF. The CDR3 DNA reads as TGTGCCAGCAGTGACTCGAGGGACAGGGACTACGAGCAGTACTTC. V is TRBV6-4 and J is TRBJ2-7; 9 bases align to TRBD1. Germline CDR1 is MRHNA and CDR2 is SNTAGT. Unmatched junction bases numbered 3, after V lost 0 bases and J lost 3 bases. The CDR3 extends over 15 amino acids.

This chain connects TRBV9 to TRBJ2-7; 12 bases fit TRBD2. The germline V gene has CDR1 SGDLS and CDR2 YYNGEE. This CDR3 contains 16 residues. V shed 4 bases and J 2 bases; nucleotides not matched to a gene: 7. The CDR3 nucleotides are TGTGCCAGCAGCCTCGGAGGACTAGCGGGGACCTACGAGCAGTACTTC. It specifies CASSLGGLAGTYEQYF.

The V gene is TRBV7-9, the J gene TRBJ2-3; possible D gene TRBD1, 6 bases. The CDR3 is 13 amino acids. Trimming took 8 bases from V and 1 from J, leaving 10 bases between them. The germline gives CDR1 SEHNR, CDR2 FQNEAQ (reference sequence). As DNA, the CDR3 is TGTGCCAGCGGGGGCCGTGGCACAGATACGCAGTATTTT. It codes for CASGGRGTDTQYF.

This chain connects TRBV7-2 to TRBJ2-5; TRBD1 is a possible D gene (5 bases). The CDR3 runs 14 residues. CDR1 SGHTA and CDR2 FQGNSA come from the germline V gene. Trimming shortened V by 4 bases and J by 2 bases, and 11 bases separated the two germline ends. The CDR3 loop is CASSYQGIQETQYF. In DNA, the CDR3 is TGTGCCAGCAGCTACCAGGGTATTCAAGAGACCCAGTACTTC.

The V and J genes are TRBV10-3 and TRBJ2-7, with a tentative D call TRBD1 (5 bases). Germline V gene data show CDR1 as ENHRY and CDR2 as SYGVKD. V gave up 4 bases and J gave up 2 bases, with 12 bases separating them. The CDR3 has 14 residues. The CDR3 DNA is TGTGCCATCAGTGGAGTAGGGGCCACCTACGAGCAGTACTTC. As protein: CAISGVGATYEQYF.

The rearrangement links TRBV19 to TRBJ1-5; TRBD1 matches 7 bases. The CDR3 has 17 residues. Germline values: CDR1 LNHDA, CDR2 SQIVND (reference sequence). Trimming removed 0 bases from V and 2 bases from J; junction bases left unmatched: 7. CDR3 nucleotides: TGTGCCAGTAGTATAGATCCACAGGGGATGGGCAATCAGCCCCAGCATTTT. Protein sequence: CASSIDPQGMGNQPQHF.

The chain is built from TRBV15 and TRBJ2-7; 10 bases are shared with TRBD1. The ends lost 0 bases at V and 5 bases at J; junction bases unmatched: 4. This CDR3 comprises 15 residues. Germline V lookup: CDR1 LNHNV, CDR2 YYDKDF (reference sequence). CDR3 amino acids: CATSRDGGTGDEQYF. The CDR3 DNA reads TGTGCCACCAGCAGAGATGGGGGGACAGGGGACGAGCAGTACTTC. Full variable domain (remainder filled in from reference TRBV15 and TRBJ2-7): DAMVIQNPRYQVTQFGKPVTLSCSQTLNHNVMYWYQQKSSQAPKLLFHYYDKDFNNEADTPDNFQSRRPNTSFCFLDIRSPGLGDTAMYLCATSRDGGTGDEQYFGPGTRLTVT.

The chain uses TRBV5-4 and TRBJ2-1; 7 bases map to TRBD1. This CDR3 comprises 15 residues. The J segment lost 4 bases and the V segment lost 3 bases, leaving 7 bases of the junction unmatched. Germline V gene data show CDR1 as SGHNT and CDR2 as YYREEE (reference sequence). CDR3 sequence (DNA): TGTGCCAGCAGCTCCGGGACAGCTTTATACAATGAGCAGTTCTTC. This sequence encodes CASSSGTALYNEQFF.

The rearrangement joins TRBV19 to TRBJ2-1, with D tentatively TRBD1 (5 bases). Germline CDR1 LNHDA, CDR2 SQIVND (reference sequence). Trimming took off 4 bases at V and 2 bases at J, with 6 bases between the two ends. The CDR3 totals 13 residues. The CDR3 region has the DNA TGTGCCAGTAGTAAGGACACCTACAATGAGCAGTTCTTC. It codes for CASSKDTYNEQFF.

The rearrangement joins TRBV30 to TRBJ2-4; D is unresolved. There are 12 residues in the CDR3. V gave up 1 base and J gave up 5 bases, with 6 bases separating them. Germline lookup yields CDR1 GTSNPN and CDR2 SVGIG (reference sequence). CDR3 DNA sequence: TGTGCCTGGAGTGCCTATGAAAACATTCAGTACTTC. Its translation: CAWSAYENIQYF.

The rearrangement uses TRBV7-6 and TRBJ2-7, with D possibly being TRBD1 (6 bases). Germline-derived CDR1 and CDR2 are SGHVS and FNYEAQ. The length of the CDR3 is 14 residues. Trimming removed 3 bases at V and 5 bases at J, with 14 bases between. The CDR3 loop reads CASSFDRFLNEQYF. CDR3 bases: TGTGCCAGCAGCTTCGACAGGTTCCTTAACGAGCAGTACTTC.

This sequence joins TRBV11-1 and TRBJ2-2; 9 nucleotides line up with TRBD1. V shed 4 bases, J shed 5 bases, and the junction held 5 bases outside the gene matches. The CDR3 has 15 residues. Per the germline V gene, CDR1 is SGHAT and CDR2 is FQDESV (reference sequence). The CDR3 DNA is TGTGCCAGCAGCTCCGGGACAGGGCGGACCGGGGAGCTGTTTTTT. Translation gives CASSSGTGRTGELFF.

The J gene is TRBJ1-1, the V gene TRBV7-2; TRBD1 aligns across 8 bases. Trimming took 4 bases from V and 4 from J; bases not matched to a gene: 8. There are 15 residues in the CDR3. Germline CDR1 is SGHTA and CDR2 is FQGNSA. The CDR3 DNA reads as TGTGCCAGCAGCTATACAGGGGGTAAGGGCACTGAAGCTTTCTTT. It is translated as CASSYTGGKGTEAFF.

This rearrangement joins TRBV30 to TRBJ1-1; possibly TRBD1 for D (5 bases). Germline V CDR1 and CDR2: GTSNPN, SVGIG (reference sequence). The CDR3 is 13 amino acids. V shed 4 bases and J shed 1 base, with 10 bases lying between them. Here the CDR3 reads CAWNIQENTEAFF. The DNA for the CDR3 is TGTGCCTGGAATATACAGGAGAACACTGAAGCTTTCTTT.

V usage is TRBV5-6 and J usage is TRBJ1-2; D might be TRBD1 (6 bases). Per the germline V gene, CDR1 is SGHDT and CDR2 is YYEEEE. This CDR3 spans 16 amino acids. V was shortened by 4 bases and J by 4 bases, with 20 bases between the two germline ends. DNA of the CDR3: TGTGCCAGCAGCACGTTAGGCTACAGGGATATCTATGGCTACACCTTC. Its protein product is CASSTLGYRDIYGYTF.

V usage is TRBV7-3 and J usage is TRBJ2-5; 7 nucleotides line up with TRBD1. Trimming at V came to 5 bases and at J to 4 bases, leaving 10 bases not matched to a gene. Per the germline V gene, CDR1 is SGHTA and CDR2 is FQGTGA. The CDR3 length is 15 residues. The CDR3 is CASSPTDRVRETQYF. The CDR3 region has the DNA TGTGCCAGCAGCCCTACAGACAGGGTCCGAGAGACCCAGTACTTC.